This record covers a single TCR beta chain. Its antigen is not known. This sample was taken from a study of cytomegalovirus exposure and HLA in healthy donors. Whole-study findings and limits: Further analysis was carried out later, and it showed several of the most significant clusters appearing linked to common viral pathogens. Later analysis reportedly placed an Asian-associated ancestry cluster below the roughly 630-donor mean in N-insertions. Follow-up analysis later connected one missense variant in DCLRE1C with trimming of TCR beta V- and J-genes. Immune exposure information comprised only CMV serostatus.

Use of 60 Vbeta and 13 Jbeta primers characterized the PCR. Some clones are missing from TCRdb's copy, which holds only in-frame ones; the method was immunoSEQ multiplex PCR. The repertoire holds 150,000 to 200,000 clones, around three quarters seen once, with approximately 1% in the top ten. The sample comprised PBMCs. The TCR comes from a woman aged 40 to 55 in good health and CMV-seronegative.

The DNA for the CDR3 is TGTGCCAGCAGCTATGGCGGGAGGGCAGATACGCAGTATTTT. This gives the protein CASSYGGRADTQYF. The chain recombines TRBV7-3 with TRBJ2-3; 9 bases fit TRBD2. CDR3 length: 14 residues. CDR1 SGHTA and CDR2 FQGTGA come from the germline V gene. The V and J ends lost 4 bases and 4 bases, in that order; junction bases with no gene match: 3.